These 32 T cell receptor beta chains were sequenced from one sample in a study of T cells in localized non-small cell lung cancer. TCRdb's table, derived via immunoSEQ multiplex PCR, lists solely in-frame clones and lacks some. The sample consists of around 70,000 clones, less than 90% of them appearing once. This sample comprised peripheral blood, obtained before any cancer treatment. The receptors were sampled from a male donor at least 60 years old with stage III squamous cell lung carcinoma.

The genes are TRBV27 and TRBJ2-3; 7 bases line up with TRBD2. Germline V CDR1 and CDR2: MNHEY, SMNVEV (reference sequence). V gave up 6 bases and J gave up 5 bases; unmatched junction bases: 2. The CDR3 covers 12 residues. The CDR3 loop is CASRSGVDTQYF. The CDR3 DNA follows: TGTGCCAGCAGGAGCGGGGTAGATACGCAGTATTTT.

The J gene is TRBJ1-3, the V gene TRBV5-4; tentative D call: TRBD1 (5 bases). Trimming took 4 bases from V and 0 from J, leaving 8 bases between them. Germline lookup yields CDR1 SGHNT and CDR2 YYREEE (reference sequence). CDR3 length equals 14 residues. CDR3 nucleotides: TGTGCCAGCAGCCGGGACGGCTCTGGAAACACCATATATTTT. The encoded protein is CASSRDGSGNTIYF.

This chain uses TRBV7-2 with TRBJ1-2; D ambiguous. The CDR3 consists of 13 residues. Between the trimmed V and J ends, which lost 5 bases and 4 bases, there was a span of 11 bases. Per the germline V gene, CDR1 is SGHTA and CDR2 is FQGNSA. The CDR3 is CASSQGIIYGYTF. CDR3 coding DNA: TGTGCCAGCAGCCAAGGAATAATCTATGGCTACACCTTC.

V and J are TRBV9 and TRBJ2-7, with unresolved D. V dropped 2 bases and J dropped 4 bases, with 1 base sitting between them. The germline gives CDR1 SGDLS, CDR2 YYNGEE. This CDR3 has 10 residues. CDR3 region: CASSVYEQYV. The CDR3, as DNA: TGTGCCAGCAGCGTTTACGAGCAGTACGTC.

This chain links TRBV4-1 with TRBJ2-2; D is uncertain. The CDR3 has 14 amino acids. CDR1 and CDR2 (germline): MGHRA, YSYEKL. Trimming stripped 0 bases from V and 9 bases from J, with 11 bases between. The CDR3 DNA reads TGCGCCAGCAGCCAAGAAAGGGTCCACCGGGAGCTGTTTTTT. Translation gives CASSQERVHRELFF.

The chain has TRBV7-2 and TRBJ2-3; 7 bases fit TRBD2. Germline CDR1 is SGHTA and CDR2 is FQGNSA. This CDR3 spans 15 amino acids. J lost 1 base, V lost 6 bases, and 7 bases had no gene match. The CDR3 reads CASSRRGKGTDTQYF. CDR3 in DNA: TGTGCCAGCAGTCGGCGGGGGAAGGGCACAGATACGCAGTATTTT.

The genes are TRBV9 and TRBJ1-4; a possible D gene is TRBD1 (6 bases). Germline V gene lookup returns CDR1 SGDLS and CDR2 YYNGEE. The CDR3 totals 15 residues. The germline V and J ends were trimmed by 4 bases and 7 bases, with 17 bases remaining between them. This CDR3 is CASSPLGGPLEKLFF. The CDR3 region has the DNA TGTGCCAGCAGCCCTCTGGGGGGGCCGCTTGAAAAACTGTTTTTT.

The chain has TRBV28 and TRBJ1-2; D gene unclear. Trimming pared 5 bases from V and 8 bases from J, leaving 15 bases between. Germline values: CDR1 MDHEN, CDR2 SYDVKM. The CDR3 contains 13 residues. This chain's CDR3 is CASSPHWAGGYTF. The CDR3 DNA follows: TGTGCCAGCAGTCCTCACTGGGCGGGGGGCTACACCTTC.

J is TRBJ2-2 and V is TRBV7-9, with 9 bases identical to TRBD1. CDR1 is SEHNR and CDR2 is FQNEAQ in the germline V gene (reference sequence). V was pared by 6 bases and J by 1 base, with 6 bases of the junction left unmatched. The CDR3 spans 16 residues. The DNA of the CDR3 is TGTGCCAGCAGTAACCGACAGGGGGAGAACACCGGGGAGCTGTTTTTT. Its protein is CASSNRQGENTGELFF.

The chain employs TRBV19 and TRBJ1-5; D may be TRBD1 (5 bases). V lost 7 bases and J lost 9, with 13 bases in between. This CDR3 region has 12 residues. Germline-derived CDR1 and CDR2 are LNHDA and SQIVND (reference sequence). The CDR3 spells CASTQPQGPQHF. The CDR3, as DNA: TGTGCCAGTACCCAGCCCCAGGGGCCCCAGCATTTT.

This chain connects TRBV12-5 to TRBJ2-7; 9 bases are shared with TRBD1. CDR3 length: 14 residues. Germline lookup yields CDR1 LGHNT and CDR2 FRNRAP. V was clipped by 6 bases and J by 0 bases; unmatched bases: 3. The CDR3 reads CASGGTGSSYEQYF. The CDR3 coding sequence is TGTGCTAGTGGGGGGACAGGGAGCTCCTACGAGCAGTACTTC.

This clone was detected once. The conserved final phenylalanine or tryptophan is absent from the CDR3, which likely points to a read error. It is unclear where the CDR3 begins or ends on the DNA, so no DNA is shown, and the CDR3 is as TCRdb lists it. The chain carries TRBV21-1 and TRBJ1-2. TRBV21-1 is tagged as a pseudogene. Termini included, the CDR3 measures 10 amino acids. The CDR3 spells CASSKGGQQR.

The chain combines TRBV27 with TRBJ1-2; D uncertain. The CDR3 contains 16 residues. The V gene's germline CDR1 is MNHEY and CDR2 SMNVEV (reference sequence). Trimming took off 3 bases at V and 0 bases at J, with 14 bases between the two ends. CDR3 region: CASSLSRASANYGYTF. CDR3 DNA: TGTGCCAGCAGTTTGTCGAGGGCCTCAGCTAACTATGGCTACACCTTC.

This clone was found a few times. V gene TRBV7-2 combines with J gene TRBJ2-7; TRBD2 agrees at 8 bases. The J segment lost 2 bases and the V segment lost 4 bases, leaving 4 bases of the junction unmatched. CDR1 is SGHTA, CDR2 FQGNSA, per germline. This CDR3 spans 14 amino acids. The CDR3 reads CASSSLAGTYEQYF. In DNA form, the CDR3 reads TGTGCCAGCAGCTCCTTAGCGGGGACCTACGAGCAGTACTTC.

The CDR3, as DNA: TGTGCCAGCAGTTACCTACAAGGGATGAACACTGAAGCTTTCTTT. This codes for CASSYLQGMNTEAFF. The rearrangement links TRBV6-6 to TRBJ1-1; D is undetermined. CDR3 length: 15 amino acids. Deletions cut 2 bases from V and 0 bases from J, with 10 bases between. Germline V gives CDR1 MNHNY, CDR2 SVGAGI (reference sequence).

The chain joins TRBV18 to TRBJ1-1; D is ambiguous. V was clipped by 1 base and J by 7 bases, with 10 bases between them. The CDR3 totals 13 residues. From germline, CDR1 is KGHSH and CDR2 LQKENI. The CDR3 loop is CASSPQVQSEAFF. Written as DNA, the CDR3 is TGTGCCAGCTCACCACAGGTTCAAAGTGAAGCTTTCTTT.

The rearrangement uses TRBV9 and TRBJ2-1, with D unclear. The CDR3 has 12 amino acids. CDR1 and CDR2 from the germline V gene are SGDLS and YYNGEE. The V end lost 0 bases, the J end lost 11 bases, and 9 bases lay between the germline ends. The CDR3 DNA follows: TGTGCCAGCAGCGTAGAGATAGGAAAGCAGTTCTTC. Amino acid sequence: CASSVEIGKQFF.

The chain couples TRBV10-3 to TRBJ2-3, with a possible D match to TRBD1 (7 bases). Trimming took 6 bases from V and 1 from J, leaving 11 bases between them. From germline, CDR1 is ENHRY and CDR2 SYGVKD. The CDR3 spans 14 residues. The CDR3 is CAIRGGTGTDTQYF. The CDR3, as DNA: TGTGCCATCAGAGGAGGGACAGGCACAGATACGCAGTATTTT.

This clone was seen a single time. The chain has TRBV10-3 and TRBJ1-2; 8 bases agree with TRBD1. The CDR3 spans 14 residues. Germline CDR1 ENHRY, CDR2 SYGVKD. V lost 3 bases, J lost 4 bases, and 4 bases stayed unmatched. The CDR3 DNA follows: TGTGCCATCAGTGATGACAGGGGAAGCTATGGCTACACCTTC. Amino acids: CAISDDRGSYGYTF.

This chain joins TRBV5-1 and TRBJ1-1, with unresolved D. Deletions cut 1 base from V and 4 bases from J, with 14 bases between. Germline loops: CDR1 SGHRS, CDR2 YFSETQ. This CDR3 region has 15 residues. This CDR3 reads CASSLMGLEGTEAFF. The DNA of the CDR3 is TGCGCCAGCAGCTTGATGGGCCTCGAAGGCACTGAAGCTTTCTTT.

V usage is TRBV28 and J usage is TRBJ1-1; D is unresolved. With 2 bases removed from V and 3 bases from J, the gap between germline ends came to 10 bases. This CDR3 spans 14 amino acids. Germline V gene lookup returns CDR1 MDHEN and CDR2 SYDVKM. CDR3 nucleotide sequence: TGTGCCAGCAGTTTAGGAGACATCTACACTGAAGCTTTCTTT. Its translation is CASSLGDIYTEAFF.

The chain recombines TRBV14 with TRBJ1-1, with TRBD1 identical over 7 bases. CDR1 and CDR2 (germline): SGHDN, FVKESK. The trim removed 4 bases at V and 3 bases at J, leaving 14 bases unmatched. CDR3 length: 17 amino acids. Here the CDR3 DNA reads TGTGCCAGCAGCCCCCGGACAGGACGAGTGGGATACACTGAAGCTTTCTTT. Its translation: CASSPRTGRVGYTEAFF.

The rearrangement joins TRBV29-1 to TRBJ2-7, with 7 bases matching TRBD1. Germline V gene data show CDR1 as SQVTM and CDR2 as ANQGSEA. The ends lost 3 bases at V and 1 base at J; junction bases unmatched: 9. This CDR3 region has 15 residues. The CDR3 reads CSVDKGASGSYEQYF. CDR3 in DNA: TGCAGCGTTGATAAGGGGGCGAGTGGTTCCTACGAGCAGTACTTC.

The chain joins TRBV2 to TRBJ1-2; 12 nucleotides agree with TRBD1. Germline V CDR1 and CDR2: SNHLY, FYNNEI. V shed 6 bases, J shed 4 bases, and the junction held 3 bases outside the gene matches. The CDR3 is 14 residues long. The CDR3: CASRGTGGSYGYTF. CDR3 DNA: TGTGCCAGCAGGGGGACAGGGGGCTCCTATGGCTACACCTTC.

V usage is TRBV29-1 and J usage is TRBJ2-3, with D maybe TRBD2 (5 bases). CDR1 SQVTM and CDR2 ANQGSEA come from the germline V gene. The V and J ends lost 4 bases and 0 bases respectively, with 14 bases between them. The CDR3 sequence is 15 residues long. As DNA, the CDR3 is TGCAGCGTTGCCTTGGACGGGGTGAGCACAGATACGCAGTATTTT. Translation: CSVALDGVSTDTQYF.

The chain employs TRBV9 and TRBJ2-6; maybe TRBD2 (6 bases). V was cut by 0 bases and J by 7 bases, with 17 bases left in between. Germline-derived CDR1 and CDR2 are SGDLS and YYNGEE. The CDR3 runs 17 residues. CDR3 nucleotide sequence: TGTGCCAGCAGCGTAGGGGGGGTCGGATCTAGCGCCAACGTCCTGACTTTC. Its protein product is CASSVGGVGSSANVLTF.

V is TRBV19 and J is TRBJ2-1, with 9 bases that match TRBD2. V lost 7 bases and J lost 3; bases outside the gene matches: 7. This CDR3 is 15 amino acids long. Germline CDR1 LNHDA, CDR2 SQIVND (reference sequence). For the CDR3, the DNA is TGTGCCAGTACCCAGGCGGGGGGGTTCTACAATGAGCAGTTCTTC. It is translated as CASTQAGGFYNEQFF.

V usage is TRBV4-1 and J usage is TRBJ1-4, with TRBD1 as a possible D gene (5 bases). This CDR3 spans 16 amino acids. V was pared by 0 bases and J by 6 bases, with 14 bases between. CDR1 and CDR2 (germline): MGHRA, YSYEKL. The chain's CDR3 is CASSQDYSGSYEKLFF. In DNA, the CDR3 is TGCGCCAGCAGCCAAGACTACTCAGGGTCCTATGAAAAACTGTTTTTT.

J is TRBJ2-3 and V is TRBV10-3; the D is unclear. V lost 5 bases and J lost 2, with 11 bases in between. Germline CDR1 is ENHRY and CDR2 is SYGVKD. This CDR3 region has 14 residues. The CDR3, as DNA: TGTGCCATCAGTACCCCGCGAGCCACAGATACGCAGTATTTT. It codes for CAISTPRATDTQYF.

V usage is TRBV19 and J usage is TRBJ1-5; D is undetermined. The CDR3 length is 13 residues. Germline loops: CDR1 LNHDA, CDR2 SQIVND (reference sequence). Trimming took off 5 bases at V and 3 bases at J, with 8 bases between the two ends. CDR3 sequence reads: CASSLGYNQPQHF. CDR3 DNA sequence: TGTGCCAGTAGTCTGGGGTACAATCAGCCCCAGCATTTT. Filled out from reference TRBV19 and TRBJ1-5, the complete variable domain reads DGGITQSPKYLFRKEGQNVTLSCEQNLNHDAMYWYRQDPGQGLRLIYYSQIVNDFQKGDIAEGYSVSREKKESFPLTVTSAQKNPTAFYLCASSLGYNQPQHFGDGTRLSIL.

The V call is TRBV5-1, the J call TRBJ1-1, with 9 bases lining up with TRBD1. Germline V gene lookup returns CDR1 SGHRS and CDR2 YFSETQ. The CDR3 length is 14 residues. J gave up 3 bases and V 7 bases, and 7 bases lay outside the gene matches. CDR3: CASALDRGYTEAFF. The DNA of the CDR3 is TGCGCCAGCGCCCTTGACAGGGGGTACACTGAAGCTTTCTTT. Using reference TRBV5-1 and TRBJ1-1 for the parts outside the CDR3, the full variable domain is KAGVTQTPRYLIKTRGQQVTLSCSPISGHRSVSWYQQTPGQGLQFLFEYFSETQRNKGNFPGRFSGRQFSNSRSEMNVSTLELGDSALYLCASALDRGYTEAFFGQGTRLTVV.

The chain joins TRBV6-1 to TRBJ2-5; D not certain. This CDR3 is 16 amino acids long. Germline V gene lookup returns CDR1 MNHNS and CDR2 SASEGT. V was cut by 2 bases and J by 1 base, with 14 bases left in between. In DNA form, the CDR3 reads TGTGCCAGCAGTGAAAGGGTTTGGTCCCCCCAAGAGACCCAGTACTTC. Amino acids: CASSERVWSPQETQYF.